Sequencing of this T cell receptor beta chain was carried out in a study of tumor-infiltrating lymphocytes in primary liver carcinoma. Study details: Tumors were stage T1-T3 N0M0, roughly 4 to 10 cm across. In every tissue type, samples returned a similar yield of roughly 3.65 to 7.5 million productive TCRbeta reads. Findings and limits, study-wide: It was tumor-adjacent and tumor-blood pairs that overlapped less than tumor region pairs did.

Joint extraction of RNA and DNA used roughly 17-32 mg of bulk tissue that was unsorted. Points on this clonotype: Its antigen is undetermined. At one end, the junction sequence differs from germline, possibly due to a read error.

The input was 450 to 500 ng total RNA; TCR beta cDNA was made from it with a constant-region primer. ARM-PCR, slightly modified, supplied the TCR beta libraries through three nested multiplex PCR rounds. From the multiplex PCR reads, TCRdb called clonotypes with MiXCR, one entry per CDR3 protein. The sample records tens of thousands of distinct CDR3 sequences, 75% being singletons. The TCR was taken from a woman in her 30s with primary liver carcinoma and hepatitis B virus infection. What was sequenced was tumor-adjacent normal liver tissue.

The CDR3 reads CASSQTVSETFF. The DNA for the CDR3 is TGTGCCAGTAGTCAGACAGTGTCTGAAACTTTCTTT. J is TRBJ1-1 and V is TRBV11-3; D possibly corresponds to TRBD1 (5 bases). CDR3 size: 12 residues. Germline loops: CDR1 SGHNT, CDR2 YENEEA.